The sample holds a few counts of the clone carrying this TCR beta chain. The data belong to a study of shared clonotypes between healthy human individuals. Assay used: immunoSEQ multiplex PCR; TCRdb lists only in-frame clones, some missing. The sample shows about 1.1 million clones, 77% of them seen only once. The V and J ends lost 7 bases and 7 bases, in that order; junction bases with no gene match: 12. The CDR3 is 15 amino acids. Germline lookup yields CDR1 MNHEY and CDR2 SVGAGI. The TCR comes from a man aged 18-30 years in good health. Some clones in this sample may be carry-over from other donors' samples. Sequencing input: memory CD4+ T cells from PBMCs. Subset specified: CD45RA-negative fraction. V and J are TRBV6-5 and TRBJ2-2; 7 nucleotides agree with TRBD1. The CDR3 DNA is TGTGCCAGCACCGCCACAGGGGTTGGGAACGGGGAGCTGTTTTTT. Amino acids: CASTATGVGNGELFF.